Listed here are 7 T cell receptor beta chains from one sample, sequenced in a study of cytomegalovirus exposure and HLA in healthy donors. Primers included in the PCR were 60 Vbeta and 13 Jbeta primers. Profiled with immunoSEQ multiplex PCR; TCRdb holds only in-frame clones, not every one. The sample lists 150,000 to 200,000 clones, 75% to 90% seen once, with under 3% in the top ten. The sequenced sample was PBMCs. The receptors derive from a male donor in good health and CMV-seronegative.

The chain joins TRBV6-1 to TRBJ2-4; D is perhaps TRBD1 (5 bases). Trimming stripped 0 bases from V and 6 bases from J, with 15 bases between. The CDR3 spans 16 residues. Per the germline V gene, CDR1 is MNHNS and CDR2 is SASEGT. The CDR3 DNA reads TGTGCCAGCAGTGAAGCGCTTCTGGGGCGAGGAAACATTCAGTACTTC. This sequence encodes CASSEALLGRGNIQYF.

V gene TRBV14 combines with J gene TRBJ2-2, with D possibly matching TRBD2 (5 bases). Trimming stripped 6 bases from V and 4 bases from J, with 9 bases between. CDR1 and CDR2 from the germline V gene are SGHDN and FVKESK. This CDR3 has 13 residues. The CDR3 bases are TGTGCCAGCAGTCGGGATCTCACCGGGGAGCTGTTTTTT. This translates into CASSRDLTGELFF.

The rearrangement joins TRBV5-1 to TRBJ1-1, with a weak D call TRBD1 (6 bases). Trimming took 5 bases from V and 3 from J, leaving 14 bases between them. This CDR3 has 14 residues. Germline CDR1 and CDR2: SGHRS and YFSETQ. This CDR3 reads CASRFTGSDTEAFF. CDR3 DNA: TGCGCCAGCAGGTTTACAGGGAGCGACACTGAAGCTTTCTTT.

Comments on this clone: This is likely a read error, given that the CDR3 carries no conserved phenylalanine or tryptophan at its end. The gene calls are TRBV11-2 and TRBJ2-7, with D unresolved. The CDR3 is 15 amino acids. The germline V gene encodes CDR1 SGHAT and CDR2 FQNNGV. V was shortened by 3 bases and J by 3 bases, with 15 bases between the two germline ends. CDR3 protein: CASSFSRQALYEQYL. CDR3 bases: TGTGCCAGCAGCTTTAGTCGGCAGGCCCTCTACGAGCAGTACCTC.

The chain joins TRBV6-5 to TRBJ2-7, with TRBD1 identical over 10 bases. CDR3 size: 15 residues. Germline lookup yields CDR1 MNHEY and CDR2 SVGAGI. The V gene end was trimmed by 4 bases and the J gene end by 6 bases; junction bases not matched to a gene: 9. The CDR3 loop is CASSSPGTGVREQYF. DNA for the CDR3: TGTGCCAGCAGTTCCCCAGGGACAGGGGTTCGCGAGCAGTACTTC.

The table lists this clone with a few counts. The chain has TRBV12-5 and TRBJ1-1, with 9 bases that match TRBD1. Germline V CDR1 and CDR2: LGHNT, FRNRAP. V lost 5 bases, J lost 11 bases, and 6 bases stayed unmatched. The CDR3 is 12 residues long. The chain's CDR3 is CASGLGQGRAFF. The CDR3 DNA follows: TGTGCTAGTGGTCTAGGACAGGGGAGGGCTTTCTTT.

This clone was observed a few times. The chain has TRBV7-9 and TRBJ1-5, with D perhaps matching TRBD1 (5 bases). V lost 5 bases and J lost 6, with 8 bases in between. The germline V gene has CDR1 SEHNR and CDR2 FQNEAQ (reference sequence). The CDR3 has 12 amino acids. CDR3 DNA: TGTGCCAGCAGCGCCGGGGGTCAGCCCCAGCATTTT. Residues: CASSAGGQPQHF.